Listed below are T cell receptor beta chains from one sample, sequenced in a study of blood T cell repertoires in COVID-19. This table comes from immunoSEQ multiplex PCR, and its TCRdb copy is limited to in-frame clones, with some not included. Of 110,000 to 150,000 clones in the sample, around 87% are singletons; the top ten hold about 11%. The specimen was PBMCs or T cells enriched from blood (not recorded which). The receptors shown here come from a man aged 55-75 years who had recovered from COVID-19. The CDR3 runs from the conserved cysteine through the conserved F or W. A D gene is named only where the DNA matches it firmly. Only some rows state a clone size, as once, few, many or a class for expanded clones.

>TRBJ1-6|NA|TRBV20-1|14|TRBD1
TGCAGTGCTAGTGGAGACAGGGATAATTCACCCCTCCACTTT
CSASGDRDNSPLHF
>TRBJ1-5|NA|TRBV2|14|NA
TGTGCCAGCAGTGGTGACGGGGGCAATCAGCCCCAGCATTTT
CASSGDGGNQPQHF
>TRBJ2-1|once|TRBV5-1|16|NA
TGCGCCAGCAGCTTAGGGGGGAGGGCCTCCTACAATGAGCAGTTCTTC
CASSLGGRASYNEQFF
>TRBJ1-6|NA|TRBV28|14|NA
TGTGCCAGCAGAAAGGACAGCCTCAATTCACCCCTCCACTTT
CASRKDSLNSPLHF
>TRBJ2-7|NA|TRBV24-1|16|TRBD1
TGTGCCACCAGCGCCATACCGGGACAGGGACCTAGCGAGCAGTACTTC
CATSAIPGQGPSEQYF
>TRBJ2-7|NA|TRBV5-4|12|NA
TGTGCCAGCAGCTTTGGAGCGGGTGAGCAGTACTTC
CASSFGAGEQYF
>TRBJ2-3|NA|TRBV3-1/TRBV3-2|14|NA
TGTGCCAGCAGCCAAGAAGTATGGCAGGGCAGCCGGTATTTT
CASSQEVWQGSRYF
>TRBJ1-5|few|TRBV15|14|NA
TGTGCCACCAGCAGGGAGGGGTCTGTTCAGCCCCAGCATTTT
CATSREGSVQPQHF
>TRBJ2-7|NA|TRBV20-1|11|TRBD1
TGCAGAACTGGGACAGGGTACGAGCAGTACTTC
CRTGTGYEQYF
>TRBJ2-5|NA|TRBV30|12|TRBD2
TGTGCCTGGAGTCGGGGGGGAGAGACCCAGTACTTC
CAWSRGGETQYF